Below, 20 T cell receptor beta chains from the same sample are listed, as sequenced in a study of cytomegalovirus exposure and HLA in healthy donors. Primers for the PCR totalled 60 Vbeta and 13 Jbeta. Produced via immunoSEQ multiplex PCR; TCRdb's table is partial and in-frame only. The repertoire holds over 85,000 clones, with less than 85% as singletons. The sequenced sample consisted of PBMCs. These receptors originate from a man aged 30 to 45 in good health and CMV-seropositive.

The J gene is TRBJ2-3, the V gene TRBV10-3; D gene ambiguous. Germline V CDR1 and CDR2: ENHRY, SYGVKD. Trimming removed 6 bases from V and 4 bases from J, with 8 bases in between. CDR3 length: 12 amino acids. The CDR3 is CAISSPSDTQYF. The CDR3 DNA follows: TGTGCCATCAGCTCCCCTTCAGATACGCAGTATTTT.

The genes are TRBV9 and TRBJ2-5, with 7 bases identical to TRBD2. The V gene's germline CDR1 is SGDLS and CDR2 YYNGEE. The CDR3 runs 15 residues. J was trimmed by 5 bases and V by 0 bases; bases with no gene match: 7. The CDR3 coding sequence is TGTGCCAGCAGCGTAGCGGGGGGTCGTTTTGAGACCCAGTACTTC. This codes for CASSVAGGRFETQYF.

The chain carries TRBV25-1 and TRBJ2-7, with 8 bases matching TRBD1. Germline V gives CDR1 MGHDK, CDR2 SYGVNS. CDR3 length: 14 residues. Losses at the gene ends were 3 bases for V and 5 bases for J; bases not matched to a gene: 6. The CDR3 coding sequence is TGTGCCAGCAGTGAGCGGACAGGGAGGAACGAGCAGTACTTC. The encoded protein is CASSERTGRNEQYF.

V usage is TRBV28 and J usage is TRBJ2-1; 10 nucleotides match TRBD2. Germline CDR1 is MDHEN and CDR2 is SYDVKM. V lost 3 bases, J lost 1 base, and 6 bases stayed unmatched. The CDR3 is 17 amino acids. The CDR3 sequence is CASSFLSGGISYNEQFF. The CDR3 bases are TGTGCCAGCAGTTTCCTTAGCGGGGGGATTTCCTACAATGAGCAGTTCTTC.

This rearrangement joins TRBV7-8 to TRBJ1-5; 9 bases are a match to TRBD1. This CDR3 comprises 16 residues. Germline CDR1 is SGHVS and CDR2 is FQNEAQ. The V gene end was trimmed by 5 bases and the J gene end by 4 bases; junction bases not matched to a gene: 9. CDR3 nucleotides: TGTGCCAGCAGCCCAGGACAGGGGCTTGAGAATCAGCCCCAGCATTTT. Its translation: CASSPGQGLENQPQHF.

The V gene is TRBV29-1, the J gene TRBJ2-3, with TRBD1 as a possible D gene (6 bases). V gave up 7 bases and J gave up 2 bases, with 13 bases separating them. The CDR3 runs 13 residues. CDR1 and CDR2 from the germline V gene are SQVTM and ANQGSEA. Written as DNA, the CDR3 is TGCAGCGCTAATGGACAGTCCACAGATACGCAGTATTTT. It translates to CSANGQSTDTQYF.

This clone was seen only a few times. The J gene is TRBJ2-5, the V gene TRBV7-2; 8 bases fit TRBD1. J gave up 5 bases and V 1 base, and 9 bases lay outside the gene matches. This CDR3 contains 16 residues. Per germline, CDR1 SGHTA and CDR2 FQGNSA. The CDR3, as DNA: TGTGCCAGCAGCTTAGGTGGCAGGGGGCTGGGGGAGACCCAGTACTTC. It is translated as CASSLGGRGLGETQYF.

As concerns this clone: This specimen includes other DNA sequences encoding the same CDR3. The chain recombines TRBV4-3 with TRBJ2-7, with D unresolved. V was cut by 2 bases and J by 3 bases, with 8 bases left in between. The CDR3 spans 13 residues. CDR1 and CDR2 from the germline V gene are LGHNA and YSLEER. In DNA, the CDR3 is TGCGCCAGCAGCCAACTGGGCAGCTACGAGCAGTACTTC. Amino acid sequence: CASSQLGSYEQYF.

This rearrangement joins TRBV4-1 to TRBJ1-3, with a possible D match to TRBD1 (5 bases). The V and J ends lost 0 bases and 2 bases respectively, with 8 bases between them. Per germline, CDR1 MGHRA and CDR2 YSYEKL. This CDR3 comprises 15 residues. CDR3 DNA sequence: TGCGCCAGCAGCCAAGAAGGGGCCACTGGAAACACCATATATTTT. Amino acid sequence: CASSQEGATGNTIYF.

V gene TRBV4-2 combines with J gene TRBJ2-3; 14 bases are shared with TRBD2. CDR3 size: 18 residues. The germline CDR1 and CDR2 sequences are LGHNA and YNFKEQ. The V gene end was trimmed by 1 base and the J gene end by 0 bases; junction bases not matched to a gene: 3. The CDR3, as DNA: TGTGCCAGCAGCCAAGGACTAGCGGGGGGGCCTAGCACAGATACGCAGTATTTT. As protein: CASSQGLAGGPSTDTQYF.

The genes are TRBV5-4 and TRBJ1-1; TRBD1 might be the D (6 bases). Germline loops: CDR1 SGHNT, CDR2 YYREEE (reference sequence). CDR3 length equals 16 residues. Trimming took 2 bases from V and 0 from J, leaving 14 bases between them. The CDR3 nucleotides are TGTGCCAGCAGCTTAACAACCGGGACATTGAACACTGAAGCTTTCTTT. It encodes CASSLTTGTLNTEAFF.

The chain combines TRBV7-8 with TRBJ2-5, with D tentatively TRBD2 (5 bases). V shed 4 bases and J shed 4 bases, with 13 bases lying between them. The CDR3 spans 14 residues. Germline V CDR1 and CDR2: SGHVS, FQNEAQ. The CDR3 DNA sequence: TGTGCCAGCAGCTCCAGGACTCTCGGAGAGACCCAGTACTTC. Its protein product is CASSSRTLGETQYF.

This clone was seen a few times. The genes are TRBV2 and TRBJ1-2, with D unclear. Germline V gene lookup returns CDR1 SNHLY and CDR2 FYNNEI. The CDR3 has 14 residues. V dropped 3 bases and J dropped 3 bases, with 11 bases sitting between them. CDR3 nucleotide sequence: TGTGCCAGCAGTGAGGGCGGGAGGTACTATGGCTACACCTTC. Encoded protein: CASSEGGRYYGYTF.

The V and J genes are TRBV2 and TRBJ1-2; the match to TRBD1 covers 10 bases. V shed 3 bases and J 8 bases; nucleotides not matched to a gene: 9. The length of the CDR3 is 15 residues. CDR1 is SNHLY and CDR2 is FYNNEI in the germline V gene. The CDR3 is CASSDPGQGTSGYTF. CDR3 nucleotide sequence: TGTGCCAGCAGTGACCCGGGACAGGGGACTAGCGGCTACACCTTC. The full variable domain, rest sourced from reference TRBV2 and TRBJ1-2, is EPEVTQTPSHQVTQMGQEVILRCVPISNHLYFYWYRQILGQKVEFLVSFYNNEISEKSEIFDDQFSVERPDGSNFTLKIRSTKLEDSAMYFCASSDPGQGTSGYTFGSGTRLTVV.

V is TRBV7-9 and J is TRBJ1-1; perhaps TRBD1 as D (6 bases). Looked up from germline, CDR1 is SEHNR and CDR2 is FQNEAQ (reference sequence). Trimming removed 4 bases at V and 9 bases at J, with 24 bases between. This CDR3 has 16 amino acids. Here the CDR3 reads CASSSLLFRDTAQAFF. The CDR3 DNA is TGTGCCAGCAGCTCTCTACTATTCCGGGACACGGCGCAAGCTTTCTTT.

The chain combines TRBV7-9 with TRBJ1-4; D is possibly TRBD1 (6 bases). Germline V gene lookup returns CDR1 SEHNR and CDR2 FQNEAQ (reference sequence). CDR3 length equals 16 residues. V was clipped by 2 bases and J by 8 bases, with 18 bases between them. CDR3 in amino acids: CASSLTPQGRFEKLFF. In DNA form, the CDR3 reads TGTGCCAGCAGCTTAACCCCACAGGGACGATTCGAAAAACTGTTTTTT.

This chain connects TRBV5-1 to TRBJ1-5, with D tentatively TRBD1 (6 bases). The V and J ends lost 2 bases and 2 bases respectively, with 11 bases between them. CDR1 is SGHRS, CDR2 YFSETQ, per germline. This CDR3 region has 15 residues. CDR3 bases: TGCGCCAGCAGCTTACAGGGAGTCGGCAATCAGCCCCAGCATTTT. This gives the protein CASSLQGVGNQPQHF.

The CDR3 reads CASSRPGRGLVPPQHF. The CDR3 DNA reads as TGTGCCAGCAGCCGACCTGGCAGGGGCCTTGTCCCGCCCCAGCATTTT. J is TRBJ1-5 and V is TRBV13; D perhaps matches TRBD1 (6 bases). V was clipped by 5 bases and J by 9 bases, with 23 bases between them. This CDR3 is 16 amino acids long. Looked up from germline, CDR1 is PRHDT and CDR2 is FYEKMQ (reference sequence). The entire variable domain, with the rest obtained from reference TRBV13 and TRBJ1-5, is as follows: AAGVIQSPRHLIKEKRETATLKCYPIPRHDTVYWYQQGPGQDPQFLISFYEKMQSDKGSIPDRFSAQQFSDYHSELNMSSLELGDSALYFCASSRPGRGLVPPQHFGDGTRLSIL.

CDR3 in amino acids: CASSPTAAGTDTQYF. CDR3 nucleotides: TGTGCCAGCAGTCCGACCGCGGCTGGCACAGATACGCAGTATTTT. This chain joins TRBV28 and TRBJ2-3; D gene uncertain. Looked up from germline, CDR1 is MDHEN and CDR2 is SYDVKM. The CDR3 consists of 15 residues. V was shortened by 5 bases and J by 1 base, with 13 bases between the two germline ends.

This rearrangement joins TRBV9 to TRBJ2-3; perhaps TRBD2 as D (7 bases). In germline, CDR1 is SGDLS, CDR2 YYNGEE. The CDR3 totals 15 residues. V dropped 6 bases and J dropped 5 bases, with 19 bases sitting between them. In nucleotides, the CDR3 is TGTGCCAGCACCGAAAGTAGGGGGGGCATAGATACGCAGTATTTT. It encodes CASTESRGGIDTQYF.